These T cell receptor beta chains were read from a single sample in a study of cytomegalovirus exposure and HLA in healthy donors. Profiling relied on immunoSEQ multiplex PCR, and the TCRdb table lists in-frame clones only, not all of them. The table includes 110,000 to 150,000 clones, approximately 94% detected once. The sequenced material came from PBMCs. These receptors all stem from a man between 18 and 35 years old in good health and CMV-seropositive. Each CDR3 is given with its conserved first and last residue. A D gene is named only where the DNA matches it firmly. Size values are once, few and many counts, or a class for expanded clones, and some rows have none.

cdr3_nt: TGTGCCAGCAGCCCCCAGGACAACCTCCATGGCTACACCTTC; cdr3_aa: CASSPQDNLHGYTF; clone_size: .; v_call: TRBV7-2; d_call: .; cdr3_length: 14; j_call: TRBJ1-2
cdr3_nt: TGTGCCAGCAGCATCGGGAGCACAGATACGCAGTATTTT; cdr3_aa: CASSIGSTDTQYF; clone_size: .; v_call: TRBV28; d_call: .; cdr3_length: 13; j_call: TRBJ2-3
cdr3_nt: TGCGCCAGCAGCTTGGAACCAGGGGGCAATCAGCCCCAGCATTTT; cdr3_aa: CASSLEPGGNQPQHF; clone_size: .; v_call: TRBV5-1; d_call: .; cdr3_length: 15; j_call: TRBJ1-5
cdr3_nt: TGCAGCGTTGAAGATTGGGGGGGCACTGAAGCTTTCTTT; cdr3_aa: CSVEDWGGTEAFF; clone_size: .; v_call: TRBV29-1; d_call: .; cdr3_length: 13; j_call: TRBJ1-1
cdr3_nt: TGTGCCAGCAGTCGTGAGAGCTATAATTCACCCCTCCACTTT; cdr3_aa: CASSRESYNSPLHF; clone_size: once; v_call: TRBV28; d_call: .; cdr3_length: 14; j_call: TRBJ1-6
cdr3_nt: TGCGCCAGCAGCTTGGGACTAGCGGCCAGCTCCTACAATGAGCAGTTCTTC; cdr3_aa: CASSLGLAASSYNEQFF; clone_size: .; v_call: TRBV5-1; d_call: TRBD2; cdr3_length: 17; j_call: TRBJ2-1
cdr3_nt: TGTGCCAGCAGTTTCTTTGGGCGACCCTACGAGCAGTACTTC; cdr3_aa: CASSFFGRPYEQYF; clone_size: .; v_call: TRBV28; d_call: .; cdr3_length: 14; j_call: TRBJ2-7
cdr3_nt: TGCGCCAGCAGTGAGGGCGGGAGGGCGGTAGATACGCAGTATTTT; cdr3_aa: CASSEGGRAVDTQYF; clone_size: once; v_call: TRBV10-1; d_call: TRBD2; cdr3_length: 15; j_call: TRBJ2-3
cdr3_nt: TGTGCCAGCAGCTTACGGGGTTTTAACACTGAAGCTTTCTTT; cdr3_aa: CASSLRGFNTEAFF; clone_size: .; v_call: TRBV7-8; d_call: .; cdr3_length: 14; j_call: TRBJ1-1
cdr3_nt: TGCGCCAGCAGCCTGATGGGAGGAACGAACACTGAAGCTTTCTTT; cdr3_aa: CASSLMGGTNTEAFF; clone_size: .; v_call: TRBV5-1; d_call: .; cdr3_length: 15; j_call: TRBJ1-1
cdr3_nt: TGTGCCAGCTCACCAGCGGGGTATAGCAATCAGCCCCAGCATTTT; cdr3_aa: CASSPAGYSNQPQHF; clone_size: .; v_call: TRBV18; d_call: .; cdr3_length: 15; j_call: TRBJ1-5
cdr3_nt: TGTGCCAGCAGTTTTGACAGCGCTTTAAGCTACGAGCAGTACTTC; cdr3_aa: CASSFDSALSYEQYF; clone_size: .; v_call: TRBV7-2; d_call: .; cdr3_length: 15; j_call: TRBJ2-7
cdr3_nt: TGTGCCAGCTCACCCCGAGCCGGGGACACTGAAGCTTTCTTT; cdr3_aa: CASSPRAGDTEAFF; clone_size: .; v_call: TRBV18; d_call: .; cdr3_length: 14; j_call: TRBJ1-1
cdr3_nt: TGCGCCAGCAGCTTGGCAGCGGGGCTCCAAGAGACCCAGTACTTC; cdr3_aa: CASSLAAGLQETQYF; clone_size: .; v_call: TRBV5-1; d_call: TRBD2; cdr3_length: 15; j_call: TRBJ2-5
cdr3_nt: TGCGCCAGCAGCTTGGACGGACACCTGAACACTGAAGCTTTCTTT; cdr3_aa: CASSLDGHLNTEAFF; clone_size: .; v_call: TRBV5-1; d_call: .; cdr3_length: 15; j_call: TRBJ1-1
cdr3_nt: TGCAGCGTTAGGGTGAGGGAGTTTGGCGAGCAGTACTTC; cdr3_aa: CSVRVREFGEQYF; clone_size: .; v_call: TRBV29-1; d_call: .; cdr3_length: 13; j_call: TRBJ2-7
cdr3_nt: TGTGCCAGCAGCGAGCACCTCGCCGGGGGGAGAAACTACGAGCAGTACTTC; cdr3_aa: CASSEHLAGGRNYEQYF; clone_size: once; v_call: TRBV2; d_call: TRBD2; cdr3_length: 17; j_call: TRBJ2-7
cdr3_nt: TGTGCCAGCAGCTTGGGGACGGGAATAAACACCGGGGAGCTGTTTTTT; cdr3_aa: CASSLGTGINTGELFF; clone_size: .; v_call: TRBV5-6; d_call: .; cdr3_length: 16; j_call: TRBJ2-2
cdr3_nt: TGCGCCAGCAGCCAAGTGTTCGAGCTCCCCTGGGAGACCCAGTACTTC; cdr3_aa: CASSQVFELPWETQYF; clone_size: .; v_call: TRBV4-1; d_call: .; cdr3_length: 16; j_call: TRBJ2-5
cdr3_nt: TGTGCCAGCAGCTTAGAGGCTCAAGCTAACTATGGCTACACCTTC; cdr3_aa: CASSLEAQANYGYTF; clone_size: .; v_call: TRBV11-2; d_call: .; cdr3_length: 15; j_call: TRBJ1-2
cdr3_nt: TGTGCCAGTAGTATGTCGGCGGGACAGATCAATTCACCCCTCCACTTT; cdr3_aa: CASSMSAGQINSPLHF; clone_size: .; v_call: TRBV19; d_call: TRBD1; cdr3_length: 16; j_call: TRBJ1-6
cdr3_nt: TGTGCCAGCAGTTCTTTTCAGCGGGCGAACACCGGGGAGCTGTTTTTT; cdr3_aa: CASSSFQRANTGELFF; clone_size: .; v_call: TRBV27; d_call: .; cdr3_length: 16; j_call: TRBJ2-2
cdr3_nt: TGTGCCAGCAGCTTGGGCGGGGATACGCAGTATTTT; cdr3_aa: CASSLGGDTQYF; clone_size: .; v_call: TRBV11-3; d_call: .; cdr3_length: 12; j_call: TRBJ2-3
cdr3_nt: TGCGCCAGCAGCCAAGGAGGCGGCCCCTACAATGAGCAGTTCTTC; cdr3_aa: CASSQGGGPYNEQFF; clone_size: once; v_call: TRBV4-1; d_call: .; cdr3_length: 15; j_call: TRBJ2-1
cdr3_nt: TGTGCCAGCTCGGGTGGCGGGAGAGATACGCAGTATTTT; cdr3_aa: CASSGGGRDTQYF; clone_size: .; v_call: TRBV2; d_call: TRBD2; cdr3_length: 13; j_call: TRBJ2-3
cdr3_nt: TGTGCCAGCAGTCGCCTGACAGGGGGACACTACAATGAGCAGTTCTTC; cdr3_aa: CASSRLTGGHYNEQFF; clone_size: .; v_call: TRBV28; d_call: TRBD1; cdr3_length: 16; j_call: TRBJ2-1
cdr3_nt: TGTGCCAGCAGCCAATCCAGGGGAGGGCGCGGAGCTTTCTTT; cdr3_aa: CASSQSRGGRGAFF; clone_size: .; v_call: TRBV16; d_call: .; cdr3_length: 14; j_call: TRBJ1-1
cdr3_nt: TGTGCCACCAGCAGTAGACTAGCGGGAACGATAAGGAGCTCCTACGAGCAGTACTTC; cdr3_aa: CATSSRLAGTIRSSYEQYF; clone_size: .; v_call: TRBV15; d_call: TRBD2; cdr3_length: 19; j_call: TRBJ2-7
cdr3_nt: TGCGCCAGCAGCTTGGCGGGGAACACCGGGGAGCTGTTTTTT; cdr3_aa: CASSLAGNTGELFF; clone_size: .; v_call: TRBV5-1; d_call: .; cdr3_length: 14; j_call: TRBJ2-2
cdr3_nt: TGCGCCAGCAGCTTCACTACAGGGAATGAGCAGTTCTTC; cdr3_aa: CASSFTTGNEQFF; clone_size: once; v_call: TRBV5-1; d_call: .; cdr3_length: 13; j_call: TRBJ2-1
cdr3_nt: TGCGCCAGCAGTGATGGTACTAGCGGGAGGACAGATACGCAGTATTTT; cdr3_aa: CASSDGTSGRTDTQYF; clone_size: .; v_call: TRBV10-2; d_call: TRBD2; cdr3_length: 16; j_call: TRBJ2-3
cdr3_nt: TGCGCCAGCAGCCAAGTAGCGGGTGTTACAGATACGCAGTATTTT; cdr3_aa: CASSQVAGVTDTQYF; clone_size: .; v_call: TRBV4-1; d_call: TRBD2; cdr3_length: 15; j_call: TRBJ2-3
cdr3_nt: TGTGCCTGGAGTATGGGAGTTGAAGCTTTCTTT; cdr3_aa: CAWSMGVEAFF; clone_size: .; v_call: TRBV30; d_call: .; cdr3_length: 11; j_call: TRBJ1-1
cdr3_nt: TGTGCCAGCAGCGTAGGACTTAGAGAGACCCAGTACTTC; cdr3_aa: CASSVGLRETQYF; clone_size: .; v_call: TRBV9; d_call: .; cdr3_length: 13; j_call: TRBJ2-5
cdr3_nt: TGCGCCAGCAGCCTAGCGGGAGCCACAGATACGCAGTATTTT; cdr3_aa: CASSLAGATDTQYF; clone_size: once; v_call: TRBV5-1; d_call: TRBD2; cdr3_length: 14; j_call: TRBJ2-3